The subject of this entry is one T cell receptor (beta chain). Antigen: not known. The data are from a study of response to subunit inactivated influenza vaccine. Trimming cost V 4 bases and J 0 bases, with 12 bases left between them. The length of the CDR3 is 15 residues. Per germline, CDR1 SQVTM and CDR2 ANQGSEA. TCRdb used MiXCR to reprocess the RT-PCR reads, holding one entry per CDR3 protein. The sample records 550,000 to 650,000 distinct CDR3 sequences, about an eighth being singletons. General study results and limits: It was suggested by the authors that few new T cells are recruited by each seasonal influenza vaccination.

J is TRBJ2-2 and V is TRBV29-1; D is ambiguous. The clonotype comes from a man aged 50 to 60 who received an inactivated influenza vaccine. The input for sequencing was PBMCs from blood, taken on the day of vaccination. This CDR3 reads CSVGMVSSNTGELFF. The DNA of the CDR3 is TGCAGCGTTGGCATGGTCTCCTCGAACACCGGGGAGCTGTTTTTT.